This entry lists 22 T cell receptor beta chains sequenced from one sample in a study of shared T cell receptors in the human thymus. TCRdb's copy holds only in-frame clones and misses some; the assay was immunoSEQ multiplex PCR. The sample shows under 850,000 clones, around 89% of them seen only once. The sample also formed part of further work on human thymus T cells.

Sequencing was performed on thymocytes. The origin of the receptors is a boy in the first two years of life with a congenital heart defect.

This clone was recorded only once. This chain connects TRBV13 to TRBJ2-7, with 11 nucleotides matching TRBD2. The germline V gene has CDR1 PRHDT and CDR2 FYEKMQ (reference sequence). The CDR3 totals 18 residues. The ends lost 7 bases at V and 2 bases at J; junction bases unmatched: 16. The CDR3 DNA sequence: TGTGCCAGCACCTTCGGGACTAGCGGCGTTAGAACCCCCTACGAGCAGTACTTC. Protein: CASTFGTSGVRTPYEQYF.

The chain combines TRBV15 with TRBJ2-7; the match to TRBD1 covers 9 bases. Germline CDR1 LNHNV, CDR2 YYDKDF (reference sequence). J gave up 3 bases and V 1 base, and 7 bases lay outside the gene matches. The CDR3 is 16 residues long. In DNA form, the CDR3 reads TGTGCCACCAGCAGAGTTCCGGGACAGGGCTTCTACGAGCAGTACTTC. Translating gives CATSRVPGQGFYEQYF. The full variable domain, rest sourced from reference TRBV15 and TRBJ2-7, is DAMVIQNPRYQVTQFGKPVTLSCSQTLNHNVMYWYQQKSSQAPKLLFHYYDKDFNNEADTPDNFQSRRPNTSFCFLDIRSPGLGDTAMYLCATSRVPGQGFYEQYFGPGTRLTVT.

J is TRBJ1-1 and V is TRBV5-1; tentatively, D is TRBD1 (6 bases). CDR3 size: 16 residues. V was cut by 5 bases and J by 0 bases, with 17 bases left in between. Germline CDR1 reads SGHRS; CDR2 reads YFSETQ. This chain's CDR3 is CASRMAGGAVNTEAFF. The CDR3 bases are TGCGCCAGCAGGATGGCTGGGGGGGCCGTGAACACTGAAGCTTTCTTT.

The chain uses TRBV28 and TRBJ2-1; unclear D gene. From germline, CDR1 is MDHEN and CDR2 SYDVKM. The CDR3 consists of 15 residues. Trimming pared 5 bases from V and 0 bases from J, leaving 11 bases between. This CDR3 reads CASSERVSSYNEQFF. CDR3 coding DNA: TGTGCCAGCAGTGAGCGTGTCAGCTCCTACAATGAGCAGTTCTTC. The variable domain in full, completed from reference TRBV28 and TRBJ2-1, reads DVKVTQSSRYLVKRTGEKVFLECVQDMDHENMFWYRQDPGLGLRLIYFSYDVKMKEKGDIPEGYSVSREKKERFSLILESASTNQTSMYLCASSERVSSYNEQFFGPGTRLTVL.

The chain uses TRBV27 and TRBJ1-2, with 9 bases matching TRBD1. V shed 6 bases and J 2 bases; nucleotides not matched to a gene: 16. The CDR3 extends over 18 amino acids. CDR1 MNHEY and CDR2 SMNVEV come from the germline V gene (reference sequence). CDR3: CASRTQLDRGRTNYGYTF. CDR3 sequence (DNA): TGTGCCAGCAGAACTCAACTGGACAGGGGTAGGACCAACTATGGCTACACCTTC.

This chain links TRBV12-5 with TRBJ2-2; possible D gene TRBD2, 6 bases. Germline V gives CDR1 LGHNT, CDR2 FRNRAP. Trimming removed 7 bases at V and 1 base at J, with 16 bases between. CDR3 length equals 16 residues. CDR3 sequence (DNA): TGTGCTAGTGCCCCTGGAGAGGGAGGGAACACCGGGGAGCTGTTTTTT. Protein sequence: CASAPGEGGNTGELFF.

The rearrangement links TRBV12-5 to TRBJ2-5; D is possibly TRBD1 (6 bases). Germline CDR1 LGHNT, CDR2 FRNRAP. Trimming stripped 6 bases from V and 5 bases from J, with 13 bases between. This CDR3 is built from 13 residues. The CDR3 DNA sequence: TGTGCTAGTGGAAACAGGGTGGTGGAGACCCAGTACTTC. Amino acid sequence: CASGNRVVETQYF.

This clone was counted only a few times. The J gene is TRBJ2-7, the V gene TRBV5-6; D uncertain. Germline-derived CDR1 and CDR2 are SGHDT and YYEEEE. This CDR3 comprises 13 residues. Trimming pared 3 bases from V and 0 bases from J, leaving 7 bases between. The CDR3 DNA reads TGTGCCAGCAGCTACAGTACCTCCTACGAGCAGTACTTC. This sequence encodes CASSYSTSYEQYF.

The sample holds one count of this clone. The J gene is TRBJ2-1, the V gene TRBV4-3, with TRBD2 matching over 7 bases. The junction had 1 base not matched to a gene; V was cut back by 2 bases and J by 6 bases. The CDR3 consists of 13 residues. The V gene's germline CDR1 is LGHNA and CDR2 YSLEER. The CDR3 DNA is TGCGCCAGCAGCCAACGGACTAGCAATGAGCAGTTCTTC. Its protein product is CASSQRTSNEQFF.

Only a few counts were recorded for this clone. This chain joins TRBV9 and TRBJ2-3; TRBD2 aligns across 9 bases. The CDR3 contains 15 residues. Germline V gene data show CDR1 as SGDLS and CDR2 as YYNGEE. The trim removed 1 base at V and 5 bases at J, leaving 5 bases unmatched. Here the CDR3 reads CASSVRAGGLDTQYF. As DNA, the CDR3 is TGTGCCAGCAGCGTAAGAGCGGGAGGTCTAGATACGCAGTATTTT. Based on the CDR3 plus reference TRBV9 and TRBJ2-3, the full variable domain is DSGVTQTPKHLITATGQRVTLRCSPRSGDLSVYWYQQSLDQGLQFLIQYYNGEERAKGNILERFSAQQFPDLHSELNLSSLELGDSALYFCASSVRAGGLDTQYFGPGTRLTVL.

The chain couples TRBV9 to TRBJ1-2; 8 bases agree with TRBD1. With V trimmed by 2 bases and J by 3 bases, 15 bases remained unmatched. This CDR3 is built from 18 residues. Germline V gives CDR1 SGDLS, CDR2 YYNGEE. The CDR3 nucleotides read TGTGCCAGCAGCGTGGCAGAGGGGCCCGGACAGGGTGACTATGGCTACACCTTC. This encodes CASSVAEGPGQGDYGYTF.

This sequence joins TRBV5-6 and TRBJ2-1, with a tentative D call TRBD1 (6 bases). The CDR3 runs to 12 residues. V was cut by 3 bases and J by 11 bases, with 12 bases left in between. Germline values: CDR1 SGHDT, CDR2 YYEEEE. CDR3 protein: CASSSKTGKQFF. The DNA of the CDR3 is TGTGCCAGCAGCTCCAAAACAGGGAAGCAGTTCTTC.

The chain employs TRBV4-3 and TRBJ1-2; weak D call: TRBD1 (5 bases). V was cut by 1 base and J by 1 base, with 16 bases left in between. The CDR3 contains 17 residues. Looked up from germline, CDR1 is LGHNA and CDR2 is YSLEER. The CDR3 sequence is CASSQGQGLPFNYGYTF. The CDR3 coding sequence is TGCGCCAGCAGCCAAGGCCAGGGATTACCCTTTAACTATGGCTACACCTTC.

The chain is built from TRBV29-1 and TRBJ2-7; 10 positions agree with TRBD2. The CDR3 runs 16 residues. J was trimmed by 2 bases and V by 4 bases; bases with no gene match: 11. Germline loops: CDR1 SQVTM, CDR2 ANQGSEA. The CDR3 loop is CSVVQIAGGSTYEQYF. CDR3 sequence (DNA): TGCAGCGTTGTACAAATAGCGGGAGGTTCCACCTACGAGCAGTACTTC.

This clone was observed a single time. This chain joins TRBV7-9 and TRBJ2-7; D might be TRBD1 (5 bases). The V end lost 1 base, the J end lost 2 bases, and 9 bases lay between the germline ends. From germline, CDR1 is SEHNR and CDR2 FQNEAQ (reference sequence). This CDR3 has 14 amino acids. The CDR3 loop reads CASSLVARAYEQYF. The CDR3 DNA is TGTGCCAGCAGCTTAGTTGCCAGGGCCTACGAGCAGTACTTC.

The V call is TRBV5-4, the J call TRBJ2-1, with TRBD2 identical over 9 bases. CDR1 and CDR2 (germline): SGHNT, YYREEE (reference sequence). V dropped 4 bases and J dropped 0; count of bases not matched to a gene: 11. The CDR3 extends over 18 amino acids. CDR3 sequence (DNA): TGTGCCAGCAGCGAGACTGGGACTAGCAGACGCTCCTACAATGAGCAGTTCTTC. Its protein product is CASSETGTSRRSYNEQFF.

The chain has TRBV5-6 and TRBJ2-4; D not resolved. The CDR3 runs to 14 residues. Germline values: CDR1 SGHDT, CDR2 YYEEEE. Trimming removed 0 bases from V and 4 bases from J, with 8 bases in between. CDR3 in amino acids: CASSLAGSKNIQYF. The CDR3 DNA is TGTGCCAGCAGCTTGGCTGGCAGTAAAAACATTCAGTACTTC.

This chain joins TRBV4-3 and TRBJ2-5; 10 bases fit TRBD2. Germline CDR1 and CDR2: LGHNA and YSLEER. Unmatched junction bases numbered 12, after V lost 0 bases and J lost 5 bases. CDR3 length equals 18 residues. Here the CDR3 DNA reads TGCGCCAGCAGCCAAGAACGGGCTAGCGGGAGACCCCGGGAGACCCAGTACTTC. Protein product: CASSQERASGRPRETQYF.

The chain recombines TRBV5-3 with TRBJ1-1; D uncertain. TRBV5-3 is annotated as an ORF whose role is uncertain. Trimming pared 4 bases from V and 12 bases from J, leaving 16 bases between. The CDR3 has 12 residues. The CDR3 region has the DNA TGTGCCAGAAGCGCCTGCCGAGTCGTGTCTTTCTTT. Its translation is CARSACRVVSFF.

This clone was seen only once. The chain combines TRBV14 with TRBJ2-1; TRBD2 aligns across 8 bases. The CDR3 runs to 19 residues. The V gene's germline CDR1 is SGHDN and CDR2 FVKESK. The V gene end was trimmed by 3 bases and the J gene end by 5 bases; junction bases not matched to a gene: 18. The CDR3 loop reads CASSHPEGPAGVRNNEQFF. The CDR3 DNA reads TGTGCCAGCAGCCACCCGGAAGGCCCAGCGGGAGTGAGGAACAATGAGCAGTTCTTC.

This clone was counted a single time. The rearrangement uses TRBV30 and TRBJ2-5; TRBD2 matches 8 bases. Unmatched junction bases numbered 13, after V lost 2 bases and J lost 5 bases. CDR3 length: 16 residues. Germline V lookup: CDR1 GTSNPN, CDR2 SVGIG (reference sequence). The CDR3 loop reads CAWSPRLAGGDETQYF. Written as DNA, the CDR3 is TGTGCCTGGAGTCCCCGACTGGCGGGAGGAGACGAGACCCAGTACTTC.

The genes are TRBV18 and TRBJ2-1; 8 positions agree with TRBD2. Trimming took 0 bases from V and 0 from J; bases not matched to a gene: 7. Germline lookup yields CDR1 KGHSH and CDR2 LQKENI. The CDR3 is 18 amino acids. CDR3 amino acids: CASSPPMTSESSYNEQFF. CDR3 sequence (DNA): TGTGCCAGCTCACCACCAATGACTAGCGAGAGCTCCTACAATGAGCAGTTCTTC.